This T cell receptor (beta chain) emerged from a study of T cell responses to AZD1222 COVID-19 vaccine. Whole-study results and caveats: Sampling that yielded the repertoires occurred only after the peak T cell response. Donor demographics were predominantly white British with a female majority; clonal diversity may be underestimated. The study found vaccine-associated CD4 TCRs spanning spike, dominant at 160-218 and 743-854.

Comment on this clone: Its antigen is currently unknown.

The junction had 9 bases not matched to a gene; V was cut back by 5 bases and J by 1 base. The CDR3 extends over 19 amino acids. Germline CDR1 SGHAT, CDR2 FQNNGV. Assay used: immunoSEQ multiplex PCR; TCRdb lists only in-frame clones, some missing. Of approximately 190,000 clones listed, roughly 92% are singletons. The rearrangement links TRBV11-2 to TRBJ2-4; TRBD2 matches at 15 bases. This sample comprised peripheral blood, obtained 28 days after the second dose of the MenACWY control vaccine. This receptor was obtained from an adult who received the MenACWY meningococcal vaccine as a control. This chain's CDR3 is CASSQGLAGGTTAKNIQYF. The CDR3 DNA sequence: TGTGCCAGCAGCCAAGGACTAGCGGGAGGGACTACGGCCAAAAACATTCAGTACTTC.